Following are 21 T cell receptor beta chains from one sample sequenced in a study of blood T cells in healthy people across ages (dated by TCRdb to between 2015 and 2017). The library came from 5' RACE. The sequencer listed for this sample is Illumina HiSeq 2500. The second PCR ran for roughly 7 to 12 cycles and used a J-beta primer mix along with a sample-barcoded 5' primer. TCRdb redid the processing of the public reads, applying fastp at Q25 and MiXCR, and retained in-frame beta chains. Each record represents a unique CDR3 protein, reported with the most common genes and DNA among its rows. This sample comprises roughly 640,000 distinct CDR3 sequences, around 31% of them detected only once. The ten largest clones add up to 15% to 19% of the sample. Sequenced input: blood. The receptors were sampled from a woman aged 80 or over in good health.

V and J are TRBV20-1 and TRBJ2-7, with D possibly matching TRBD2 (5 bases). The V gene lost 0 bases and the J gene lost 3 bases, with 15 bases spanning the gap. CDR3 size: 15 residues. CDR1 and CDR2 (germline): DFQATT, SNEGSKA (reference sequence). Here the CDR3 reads CSARDPRTGVYEQYF. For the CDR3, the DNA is TGCAGTGCTAGAGATCCGAGGACTGGCGTCTACGAGCAGTACTTC.

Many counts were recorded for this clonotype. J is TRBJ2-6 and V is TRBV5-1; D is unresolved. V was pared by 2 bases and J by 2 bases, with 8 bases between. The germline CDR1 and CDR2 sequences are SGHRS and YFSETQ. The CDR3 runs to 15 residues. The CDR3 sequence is CASSLNIPGANVLTF. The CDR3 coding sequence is TGCGCCAGCAGCTTAAACATCCCTGGGGCCAACGTCCTGACTTTC.

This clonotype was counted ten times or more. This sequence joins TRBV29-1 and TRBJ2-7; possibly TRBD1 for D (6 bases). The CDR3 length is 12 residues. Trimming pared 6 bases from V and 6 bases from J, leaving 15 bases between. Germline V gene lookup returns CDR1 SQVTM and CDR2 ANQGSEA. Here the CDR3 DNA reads TGCAGCGTGGGCCAACAGGGTGGCGAGCAGTACTTC. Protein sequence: CSVGQQGGEQYF.

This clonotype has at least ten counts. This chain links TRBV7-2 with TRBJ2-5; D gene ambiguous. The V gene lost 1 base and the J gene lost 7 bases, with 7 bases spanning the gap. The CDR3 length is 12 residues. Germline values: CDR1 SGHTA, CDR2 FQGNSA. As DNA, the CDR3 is TGTGCCAGCAGCTTAGGAGGAACGACCCAGTACTTC. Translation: CASSLGGTTQYF.

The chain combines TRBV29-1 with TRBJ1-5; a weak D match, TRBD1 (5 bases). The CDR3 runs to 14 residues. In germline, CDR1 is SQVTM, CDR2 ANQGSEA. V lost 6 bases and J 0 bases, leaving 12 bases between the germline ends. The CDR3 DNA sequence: TGCAGCGTGGCCCTCGGGGGTAGCAATCAGCCCCAGCATTTT. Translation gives CSVALGGSNQPQHF.

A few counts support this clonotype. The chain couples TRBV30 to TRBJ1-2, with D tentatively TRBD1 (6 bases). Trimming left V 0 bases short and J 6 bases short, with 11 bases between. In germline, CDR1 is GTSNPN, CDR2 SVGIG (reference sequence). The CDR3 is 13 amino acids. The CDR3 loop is CAWSVVSGDGYTF. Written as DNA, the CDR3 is TGTGCCTGGAGTGTAGTTTCAGGGGATGGCTACACCTTC.

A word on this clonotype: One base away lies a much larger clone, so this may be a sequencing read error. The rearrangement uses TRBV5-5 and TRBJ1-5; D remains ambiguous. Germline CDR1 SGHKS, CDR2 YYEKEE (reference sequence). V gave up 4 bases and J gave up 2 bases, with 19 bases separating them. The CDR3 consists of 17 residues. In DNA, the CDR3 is TGTGCCAGCAGCCTAGGACTGGGCGGTGCGGGCAATCAGCCCCAGCATTTT. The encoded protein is CASSLGLGGAGNQPQHF.

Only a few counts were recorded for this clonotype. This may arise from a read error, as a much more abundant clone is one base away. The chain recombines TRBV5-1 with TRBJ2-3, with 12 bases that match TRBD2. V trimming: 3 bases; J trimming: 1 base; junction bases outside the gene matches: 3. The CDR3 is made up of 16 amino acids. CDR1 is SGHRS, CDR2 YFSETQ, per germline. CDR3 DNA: TGCGCCAGCAGCTCGCCTAGCGGGGGGGGCACAGATACGCAGTATTTT. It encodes CASSSPSGGGTDTQYF.

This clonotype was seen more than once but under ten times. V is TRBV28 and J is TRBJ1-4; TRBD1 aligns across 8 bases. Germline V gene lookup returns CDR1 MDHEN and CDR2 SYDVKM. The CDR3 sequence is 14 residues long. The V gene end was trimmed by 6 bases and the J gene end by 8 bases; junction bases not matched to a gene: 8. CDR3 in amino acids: CASSRQGRLEKLFF. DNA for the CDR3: TGTGCCAGCAGCCGACAGGGGCGCCTCGAAAAACTGTTTTTT. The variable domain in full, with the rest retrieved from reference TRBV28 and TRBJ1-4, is DVKVTQSSRYLVKRTGEKVFLECVQDMDHENMFWYRQDPGLGLRLIYFSYDVKMKEKGDIPEGYSVSREKKERFSLILESASTNQTSMYLCASSRQGRLEKLFFGSGTQLSVL.

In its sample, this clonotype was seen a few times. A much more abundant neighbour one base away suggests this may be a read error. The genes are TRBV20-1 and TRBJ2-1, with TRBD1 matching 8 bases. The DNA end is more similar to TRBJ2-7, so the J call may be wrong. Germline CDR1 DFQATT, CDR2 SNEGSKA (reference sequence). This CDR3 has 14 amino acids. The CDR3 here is CSAPGGQIYNEQYF. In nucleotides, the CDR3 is TGCAGTGCTCCAGGGGGCCAGATCTACAATGAGCAGTACTTC.

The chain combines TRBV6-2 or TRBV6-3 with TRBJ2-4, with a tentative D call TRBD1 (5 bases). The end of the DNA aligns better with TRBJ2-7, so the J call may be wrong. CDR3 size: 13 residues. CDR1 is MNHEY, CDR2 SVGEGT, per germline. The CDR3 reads CATKLAGTYEQYF. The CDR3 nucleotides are TGTGCCACCAAACTGGCAGGGACCTACGAGCAGTACTTC.

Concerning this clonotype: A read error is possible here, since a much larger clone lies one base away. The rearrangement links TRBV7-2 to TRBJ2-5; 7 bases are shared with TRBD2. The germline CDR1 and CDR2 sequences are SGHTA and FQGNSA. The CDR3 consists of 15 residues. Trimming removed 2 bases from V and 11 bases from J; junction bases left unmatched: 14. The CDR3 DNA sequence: TGTGCCAGCAGCTTATCATGGGGACTAAACAATGAGCAGTACTTC. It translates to CASSLSWGLNNEQYF.

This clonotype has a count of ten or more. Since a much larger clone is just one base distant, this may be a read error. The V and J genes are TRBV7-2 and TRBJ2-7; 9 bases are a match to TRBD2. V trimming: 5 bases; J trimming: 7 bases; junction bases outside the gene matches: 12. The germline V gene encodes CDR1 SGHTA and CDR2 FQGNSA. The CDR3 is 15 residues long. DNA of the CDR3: TGTGCCAGCAGCCAGCGGGGGGCCGGGGTCAATGAGCAGTACTTC. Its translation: CASSQRGAGVNEQYF.

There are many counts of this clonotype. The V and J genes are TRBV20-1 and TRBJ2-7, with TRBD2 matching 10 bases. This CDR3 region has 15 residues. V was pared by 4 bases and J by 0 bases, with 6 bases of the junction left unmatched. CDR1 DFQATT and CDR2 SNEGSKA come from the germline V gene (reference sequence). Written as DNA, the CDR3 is TGCAGTGCTATAGGGAGCGGGGGGGCCTCCTACGAGCAGTACTTC. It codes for CSAIGSGGASYEQYF.

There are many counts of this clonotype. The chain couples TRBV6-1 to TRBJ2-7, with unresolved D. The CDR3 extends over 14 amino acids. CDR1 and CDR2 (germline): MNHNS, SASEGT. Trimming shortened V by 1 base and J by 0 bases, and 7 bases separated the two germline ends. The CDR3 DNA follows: TGTGCCAGCAGTGAAGGGCCAAGCTCCTACGAGCAGTACTTC. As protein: CASSEGPSSYEQYF.

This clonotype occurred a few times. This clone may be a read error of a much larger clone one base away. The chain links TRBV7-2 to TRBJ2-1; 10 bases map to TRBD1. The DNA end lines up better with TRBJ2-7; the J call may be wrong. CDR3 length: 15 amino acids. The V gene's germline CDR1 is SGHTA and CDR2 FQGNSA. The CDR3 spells CASSTTGGYSNEQYF. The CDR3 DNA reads TGTGCCAGCAGTACGACAGGGGGCTATAGTAATGAGCAGTACTTC.

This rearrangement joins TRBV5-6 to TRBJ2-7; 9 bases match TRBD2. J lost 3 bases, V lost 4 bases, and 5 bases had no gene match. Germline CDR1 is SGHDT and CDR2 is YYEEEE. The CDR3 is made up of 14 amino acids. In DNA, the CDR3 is TGTGCCAGCAGCACCGGGACTAGCTTCTACGAGCAGTACTTC. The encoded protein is CASSTGTSFYEQYF.

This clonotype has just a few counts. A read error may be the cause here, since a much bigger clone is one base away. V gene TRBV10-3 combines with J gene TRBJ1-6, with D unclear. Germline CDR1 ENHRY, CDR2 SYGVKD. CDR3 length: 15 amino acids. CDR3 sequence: CAISASVESNSPPHF. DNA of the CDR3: TGTGCCATCAGTGCGTCAGTGGAAAGTAATTCACCCCCCCACTTT.

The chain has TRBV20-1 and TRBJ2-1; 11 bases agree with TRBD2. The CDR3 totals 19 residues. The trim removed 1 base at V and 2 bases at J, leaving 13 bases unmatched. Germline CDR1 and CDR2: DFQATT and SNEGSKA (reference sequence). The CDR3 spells CSARVPGGLADRTYNEQFF. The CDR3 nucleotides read TGCAGTGCTAGAGTCCCGGGGGGACTAGCGGACCGAACCTACAATGAGCAGTTCTTC.

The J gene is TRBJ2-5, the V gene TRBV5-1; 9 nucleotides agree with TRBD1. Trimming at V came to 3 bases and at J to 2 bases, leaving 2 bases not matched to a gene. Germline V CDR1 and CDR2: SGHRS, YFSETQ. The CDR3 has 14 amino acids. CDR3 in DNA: TGCGCCAGCAGCTCACAGGGGGCTCAAGAGACCCAGTACTTC. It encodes CASSSQGAQETQYF.

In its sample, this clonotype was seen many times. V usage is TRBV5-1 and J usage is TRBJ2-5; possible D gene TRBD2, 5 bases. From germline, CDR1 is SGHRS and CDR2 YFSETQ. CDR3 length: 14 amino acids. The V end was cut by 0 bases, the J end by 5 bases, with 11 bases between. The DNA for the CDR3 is TGCGCCAGCAGCTTGGGAGGGATTGTGGAGACCCAGTACTTC. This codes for CASSLGGIVETQYF. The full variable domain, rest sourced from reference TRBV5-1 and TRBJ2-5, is KAGVTQTPRYLIKTRGQQVTLSCSPISGHRSVSWYQQTPGQGLQFLFEYFSETQRNKGNFPGRFSGRQFSNSRSEMNVSTLELGDSALYLCASSLGGIVETQYFGPGTRLLVL.